This T cell receptor (beta chain) comes out of a study of vaccination and CD4 T cells after COVID-19. Study-level background: Median time from second vaccine dose to sampling was approximately 74 days (14 to 241). Study-level points and caveats: The study found that a median 86.3% of reactive clones in convalescent patients appeared only post-vaccination.

The study sequenced cultured CD4+ T cell DNA using the Oncomine TCR Beta short-read assay. TCRdb reanalysed the PCR reads using MiXCR and keeps one entry per CDR3 protein. This sample has fewer than 10,000 distinct CDR3 sequences, with more than 20% found just once. This clonotype was recorded a few times. Its antigen is unidentified. Indicated treatment: approximately 11-day PBMC culture with coronavirus spike peptide pools or control peptides (ViraFEST assay). Peptide pool stimulation in ViraFEST expanded antigen-specific T cells, whose TCRs were then sequenced. V was shortened by 3 bases and J by 2 bases, with 12 bases between the two germline ends. CDR3 length: 14 residues. In germline, CDR1 is SGHRS, CDR2 YFSETQ.

The TCR originated in a human donor with COVID-19. The sequencing input was cultured CD4+ T cells from blood. This chain joins TRBV5-1 and TRBJ2-7, with a tentative D call TRBD1 (5 bases). The CDR3 region is CASSSRAGTYEQYF. The CDR3 DNA follows: TGCGCCAGCAGCTCAAGGGCAGGGACCTACGAGCAGTACTTC.